This is a list of T cell receptor beta chains from one sample in a study of metastatic and nonmetastatic thyroid tumors. With MiXCR, TCRdb called clones anew from the PCR reads. The data show some 4,500 clones, approximately 18% seen once. What was sequenced was adjacent normal tissue. All receptors come from a male donor with papillary thyroid cancer or a benign thyroid nodule (not recorded which). Some clones in this sample may be carry-over from other donors' samples. Both conserved end residues are part of each CDR3. The order of the fields is D gene, V gene, clone size, J gene, CDR3 DNA, CDR3 protein. D genes are given only for firm matches. The size field is filled for only some rows; it gives once, few, many or a size class.

d_call: NA; v_call: TRBV6-1; clone_size: many; j_call: TRBJ2-3; cdr3_nt: TGTGCCAGCAGTAGTGCCGATACGCAGTATTTT; cdr3_aa: CASSSADTQYF
d_call: TRBD2; v_call: TRBV7-6; clone_size: NA; j_call: TRBJ2-3; cdr3_nt: TGTGCCAGCAGGAGGCTAGCGGGAGTGAGGGGCACAGATACGCAGTATTTT; cdr3_aa: CASRRLAGVRGTDTQYF
d_call: NA; v_call: TRBV6-6; clone_size: NA; j_call: TRBJ1-1; cdr3_nt: TGTGCCAGCAGTTACGGGCAGGGCTTGAACACTGAAGCTTTCTTT; cdr3_aa: CASSYGQGLNTEAFF
d_call: TRBD1; v_call: TRBV6-1; clone_size: many; j_call: TRBJ2-7; cdr3_nt: TGTGCCAGCAGTGAGCTCGGGACAGCCTACGAGCAGTACTTC; cdr3_aa: CASSELGTAYEQYF
d_call: NA; v_call: TRBV19; clone_size: NA; j_call: TRBJ1-2; cdr3_nt: TGTGCCAGTAGTTGGGCAGGGGTGCCCTCGTACTATGGCTACACCTTC; cdr3_aa: CASSWAGVPSYYGYTF
d_call: NA; v_call: TRBV20-1; clone_size: NA; j_call: TRBJ2-3; cdr3_nt: TGCAGTGCTCGCTCAGGGGGGGGTTACACAGATACGCAGTATTTT; cdr3_aa: CSARSGGGYTDTQYF
d_call: TRBD1; v_call: TRBV15; clone_size: few; j_call: TRBJ1-5; cdr3_nt: TGTGCCACCAGCAGTAGACTGACAGGGGGAGATCAGCCCCAGCATTTT; cdr3_aa: CATSSRLTGGDQPQHF
d_call: NA; v_call: TRBV19; clone_size: large; j_call: TRBJ2-2; cdr3_nt: TGTGCCAGTACTAGGGAGGACACCGGGGAGCTGTTTTTT; cdr3_aa: CASTREDTGELFF
d_call: NA; v_call: TRBV20-1; clone_size: medium-sized; j_call: TRBJ2-5; cdr3_nt: TGCAGTGCTAGAGATGGTCAGGGGGGAGGAGAGACCCAGTACTTC; cdr3_aa: CSARDGQGGGETQYF
d_call: NA; v_call: TRBV20-1; clone_size: medium-sized; j_call: TRBJ1-2; cdr3_nt: TGCAGTGCGGACACTGCTCCTTGGGGCTACACCTTC; cdr3_aa: CSADTAPWGYTF
d_call: NA; v_call: TRBV6-1; clone_size: large; j_call: TRBJ1-3; cdr3_nt: TGTGCCAGCATTCGACCAGGGGCCCTCTCTGGAAACACCATATATTTT; cdr3_aa: CASIRPGALSGNTIYF
d_call: TRBD2; v_call: TRBV7-1; clone_size: many; j_call: TRBJ2-3; cdr3_nt: TGTGCCAGCAGCTCTGGGCGACTAGCGGGGGGGCCTTTTGCAGATACGCAGTATTTT; cdr3_aa: CASSSGRLAGGPFADTQYF
d_call: NA; v_call: TRBV28; clone_size: few; j_call: TRBJ2-1; cdr3_nt: TGTGCCAGCAGTTTAGAACTAGGGAGCATTGAGCAGTTCTTC; cdr3_aa: CASSLELGSIEQFF
d_call: TRBD1; v_call: TRBV29-1; clone_size: many; j_call: TRBJ1-4; cdr3_nt: TGCAGCGTTAAAGAGGACAGGGCTGAAAAACTGTTTTTT; cdr3_aa: CSVKEDRAEKLFF
d_call: TRBD2; v_call: TRBV7-6; clone_size: NA; j_call: TRBJ2-3; cdr3_nt: TGTGCCAGCAGCCCCAGCTTGACTAGCGGGCTGAATACGCAGTATTTT; cdr3_aa: CASSPSLTSGLNTQYF
d_call: NA; v_call: TRBV6-6; clone_size: many; j_call: TRBJ1-1; cdr3_nt: TGTGCCAGCAGTTACTCGCAGGGCACTGAAGCTTTCTTT; cdr3_aa: CASSYSQGTEAFF
d_call: NA; v_call: TRBV7-2; clone_size: NA; j_call: TRBJ1-2; cdr3_nt: TGTGCCAGCAGCTTGCAGCACTATGGCTACACCTTC; cdr3_aa: CASSLQHYGYTF